These T cell receptor beta chains were read from a single sample in a study of blood T cells in healthy people across ages. MiXCR was run by TCRdb on the 5' RACE reads, yielding one entry per CDR3 protein. This table has around 800,000 distinct CDR3 sequences, 53% appearing once. Material for sequencing was blood. The receptors here all came from an elderly man in good health. Each CDR3 is given with its conserved first and last residue. The D gene is left open where the match is weak. Not all rows give a size; the values are once, few, many and, for expanded clones, a class.

size	V	J	D	DNA	CDR3
.	TRBV6-5	TRBJ2-3	TRBD2	TGTGCCAGCAAACTAGCGGGAGCGGGAGATACGCAGTATTTT	CASKLAGAGDTQYF
.	TRBV28	TRBJ2-7	.	TGTGCCAGCGGTCAGGAGGGACCCTCGTACGAGCAGTACTTC	CASGQEGPSYEQYF
.	TRBV10-3	TRBJ1-2	.	TGTGCCATCAGTGAGGACTCTAACTATGGCTACACCTTC	CAISEDSNYGYTF
.	TRBV12-3/TRBV12-4	TRBJ1-6	TRBD1	TGTGCCAGCAGTAGTGACAGGGGGCGGAATTCACCCCTCCACTTT	CASSSDRGRNSPLHF
.	TRBV29-1	TRBJ2-7	.	TGCAGCGGGAGGGGCGGACTCCCGGCCGACGAGCAGTACTTC	CSGRGGLPADEQYF
few	TRBV29-1	TRBJ1-2	.	TGCAGCGTTGAAGAGGCAGCATCGAACTATGGCTACACCTTC	CSVEEAASNYGYTF
few	TRBV13	TRBJ2-7	TRBD1	TGTGCCAGCAGCTTCCCCGGGACAGGGGGCTACGAGCAGTACTTC	CASSFPGTGGYEQYF
few	TRBV7-3	TRBJ2-3	TRBD2	TGTGCCAGCAGCCCACTAGCGGCTAGCACAGATACGCAGTATTTT	CASSPLAASTDTQYF
.	TRBV12-3/TRBV12-4	TRBJ2-3	TRBD2	TGTGCCAGCAGTTTGACTAGCGGGAGGAATACGCAGTATTTT	CASSLTSGRNTQYF
few	TRBV7-9	TRBJ2-3	TRBD2	TGTGCCAGCAGCACTTCGACTAGCGGTCCTGAGCACAGATACGCGTATTTT	CASSTSTSGPEHRYAYF
.	TRBV7-2	TRBJ2-3	.	TGTGCCAGCAGCTTATTCGGGACGAGACAACCAGATACGCAGTATTTT	CASSLFGTRQPDTQYF
.	TRBV3-1	TRBJ1-1	TRBD1	TGTGCCAGCAGCCAACCTCGTTTACGGGACAGGGAAATCTCCGCTGAAGCTTTCTTT	CASSQPRLRDREISAEAFF
.	TRBV7-2	TRBJ2-7	.	TGTGCCAGCAGCTTATCATTAAACTACAATGAGCAGTACTTC	CASSLSLNYNEQYF
.	TRBV12-3/TRBV12-4	TRBJ2-2	.	TGTGCCAGCGGGGTAACGGACACCGGGGAGCTGTTTTTT	CASGVTDTGELFF
.	TRBV20-1	TRBJ2-7	TRBD2	TGCAGTGCTAGAGGACTAGCGGGAAAGGGCTACGAGCAGTACTTC	CSARGLAGKGYEQYF
many	TRBV10-3	TRBJ2-1	TRBD2	TGTGCCATCAGTGCTAGCGGGGGGTACAATGAGCAGTTCTTC	CAISASGGYNEQFF
.	TRBV7-2	TRBJ2-5	TRBD2	TGTGCCAGCAGCTTAGACGCGGGAGGGCCGCTGAATGAGCAGTACTTC	CASSLDAGGPLNEQYF
many	TRBV20-1	TRBJ2-1	TRBD2	TGCAGTGCTAGAGATCCTAGCGGGATTGGTAATGAGCAGTTCTTC	CSARDPSGIGNEQFF
.	TRBV12-3/TRBV12-4	TRBJ2-1	.	TGTGCCAGCAGTTTGCGCGGAGGGTTGGATGAGCAGTTCTTC	CASSLRGGLDEQFF
few	TRBV20-1	TRBJ2-1	TRBD2	TGCAGTGCTCCCCGGGGTGCGGGAGGCTACAATGAGCAGTTCTTC	CSAPRGAGGYNEQFF
.	TRBV7-9	TRBJ2-4	.	TGTGCCAGCAGCTTCGAAGGTCAACGGCAGTACTTC	CASSFEGQRQYF
once	TRBV7-9	TRBJ2-1	.	TGTGCCAGCAGCGACAGTGTCGCGCGTGAGCAGTTCTTC	CASSDSVAREQFF
once	TRBV5-1	TRBJ2-1	TRBD1	TGCGCCAGCGGACAGGACTCGGCAGCCTCCTACGAGCAGTTCTTC	CASGQDSAASYEQFF
.	TRBV12-3/TRBV12-4	TRBJ1-2	.	TGTGCCAGCAGTTCCTACCGCGGGGCTGGCTACACCTTC	CASSSYRGAGYTF
few	TRBV10-3	TRBJ2-1	.	TGTGCCATCAGTCAGGGAGAGGGCAGAGATGAGCAGTTCTTC	CAISQGEGRDEQFF
.	TRBV6-2/TRBV6-3	TRBJ2-1	TRBD2	TGTGCCAGCAGTTACCCCCGGGGAGGGAACAATGAGCAGTTCTTC	CASSYPRGGNNEQFF
once	TRBV9	TRBJ1-5	.	TGTGCCAGCAGCGTAGCAGGGACACAGAATCAGCCCCAGCATTTT	CASSVAGTQNQPQHF
.	TRBV5-1	TRBJ2-5	TRBD2	TGCGCCAGCAGCAGGGGACTAGCGGGAGATGAGCAGTACTTC	CASSRGLAGDEQYF
.	TRBV20-1	TRBJ2-1	TRBD2	TGCAGTGCTGGGGCGGGAGCCCTTGGCAATGAGCAGTTCTTC	CSAGAGALGNEQFF
.	TRBV6-5	TRBJ2-7	.	TGTGCCAGCAGTTATCTCTTAGGGAAGGACGAGCAGTACTTC	CASSYLLGKDEQYF
many	TRBV28	TRBJ2-2	TRBD1	TGTGCCAGCAGTTCGGACAGGGGGAAGAACACCGGGGAGCTGTTTTTT	CASSSDRGKNTGELFF
.	TRBV6-5	TRBJ1-2	TRBD1	TGTGCCAGCAGTTACTCGAGACAGGGTGGCTATGGCTACACCTTC	CASSYSRQGGYGYTF